This T cell receptor (beta chain) was observed in a study of T cells in Graves' hyperthyroidism and ophthalmopathy. The CDR3 extends over 12 amino acids. Between the trimmed V and J ends, which lost 4 bases and 6 bases, there was a span of 9 bases. Germline CDR1 is KGHDR and CDR2 is SFDVKD. The investigators amplified TCR beta CDR3 regions from RNA transcripts. TCR CDR3 regions were first amplified by RT-PCR with HTBI primers. TCRdb reprocessed the multiplex PCR reads via MiXCR and lists one record per CDR3 protein. The table lists around 300,000 distinct CDR3 sequences, roughly a fifth of them singletons.

Sequencing was performed on blood. This clonotype originated in a man aged 50-59 years with Graves' ophthalmopathy. The chain is built from TRBV24-1 and TRBJ2-7, with D unclear. CDR3 protein: CATSDAAREQYF. CDR3 DNA: TGTGCCACCAGTGACGCAGCGCGCGAGCAGTACTTC.